Listed below are T cell receptor beta chains from one sample, sequenced in a study of human T cells and chemical hapten exposure. TCRdb used MiXCR to reprocess the 5' RACE reads, holding one entry per CDR3 protein. The sample comprises under 150,000 distinct CDR3 sequences, more than 15% of which are singletons, and roughly 2.8% rests with the top ten. Receptors originate from a human donor in good health. Both conserved end residues are part of each CDR3. The D gene is left open where the match is weak. Part of the rows lack a size; the others show once, few, many or a class for expanded clones.

d_call	v_call	j_call	clone_size	cdr3_nt	cdr3_aa
NA	TRBV5-6	TRBJ2-7	few	TGTGCCAGCAGCTCACGCCGGGTCTACGAGCAGTACTTC	CASSSRRVYEQYF
NA	TRBV7-9	TRBJ2-7	NA	TGTGCCAGCAGCTTAGGGGCCCTCTCCTACGAGCAGTACTTC	CASSLGALSYEQYF
NA	TRBV11-1	TRBJ2-1	few	TGTGCCAGCAGCTTAAGTGGACCCTCCTACAATGAGCAGTTCTTC	CASSLSGPSYNEQFF
NA	TRBV5-1	TRBJ2-1	few	TGCGCCAGCAGCCAGACCTACAATGAGCAGTTCTTC	CASSQTYNEQFF
NA	TRBV12-3/TRBV12-4	TRBJ2-1	NA	TGTGCCAGCAGATTTACCGGGACTTTCCACAATGAGAAGTTCTTC	CASRFTGTFHNEKFF
TRBD1	TRBV29-1	TRBJ1-2	once	TGCAGCGTTGAACGGGGTTGGGACAGGGTCAACTATGGCTACACCTTC	CSVERGWDRVNYGYTF
NA	TRBV18	TRBJ1-3	NA	TGTGCCAGCTCACCAGACAGTAACTCTGGAAACACCATATATTTT	CASSPDSNSGNTIYF
NA	TRBV29-1	TRBJ2-1	NA	TGCAGCGTTGATGAAACAGGGAGGGGGGAGCAGTTCTTC	CSVDETGRGEQFF
NA	TRBV27	TRBJ2-2	NA	TGTGCCAGCAGTTTCGGCGGCTACACCGGGGAGCTGTTTTTT	CASSFGGYTGELFF
NA	TRBV20-1	TRBJ2-7	NA	TGCAGTGCTAGTGCCGGGACCGCGAGCTCCTACGAGCAGTACTTC	CSASAGTASSYEQYF
NA	TRBV2	TRBJ1-3	few	TGTGCCAGCGAGGGCACCGGGGGAGGAAACACCATATATTTT	CASEGTGGGNTIYF
NA	TRBV12-3/TRBV12-4	TRBJ1-1	NA	TGTGCCAGCAGGGGCTGGGGCTGGAACACTGAAGCTTTCTTT	CASRGWGWNTEAFF
TRBD1	TRBV9	TRBJ2-7	NA	TGTGCCAGCAGCGTTGGGACAGGAGCCTGGGAGCAGTACTTC	CASSVGTGAWEQYF
NA	TRBV6-5	TRBJ1-4	few	TGTGCCAGCAGTTACATTAAGTTCGGCGAGAGGGAAAAACTGTTTTTT	CASSYIKFGEREKLFF
NA	TRBV5-5	TRBJ1-3	NA	TGTGCCAGCAGCCAGGACACCCACGCTGGAAACACCATATATTTT	CASSQDTHAGNTIYF
NA	TRBV5-5	TRBJ1-2	NA	TGTGCCAGCAGCTCTTTGGCAGATCGGCGCTACACCTTC	CASSSLADRRYTF
TRBD1	TRBV6-5	TRBJ2-5	few	TGTGCCAGCAGCTCCACAGGGGTTAGAGAGACCCAGTACTTC	CASSSTGVRETQYF
NA	TRBV2	TRBJ2-1	NA	TGTGCCAGCAGTGAATTAACTAGGAAGAATGAGCAGTTCTTC	CASSELTRKNEQFF
NA	TRBV28	TRBJ1-2	NA	TGTGCCAGCAGAACAGGGAACTATGGCTACACCTTC	CASRTGNYGYTF
NA	TRBV28	TRBJ2-1	few	TGTGCCAGCAGTTTATTGTACGGGGGCAATGAGCAGTTCTTC	CASSLLYGGNEQFF
TRBD1	TRBV28	TRBJ2-5	NA	TGTGCCAGCAGGAGGGACAGCCCCCAAGAGACCCAGTACTTC	CASRRDSPQETQYF
TRBD2	TRBV12-3/TRBV12-4	TRBJ2-3	few	TGTGCCAGCAGTTTATATAGCGGGAGCGCAGATACGCAGTATTTT	CASSLYSGSADTQYF
NA	TRBV6-6	TRBJ2-3	NA	TGTGCCAGCAGTTACTTGGCGGGACGGGAGGATACGCAGTATTTT	CASSYLAGREDTQYF
NA	TRBV7-8	TRBJ1-1	few	TGTGCCAGCAGTTACGACAACCTGAACACTGAAGCTTTCTTT	CASSYDNLNTEAFF
NA	TRBV5-1	TRBJ1-2	NA	TGCGCCAGCAGCCGCCGGACAGATCCTAACTATGGCTACACCTTC	CASSRRTDPNYGYTF
TRBD1	TRBV20-1	TRBJ1-2	NA	TGCAGTGCTAGAGATGCAGGGGGAATGGTTAACTATGGCTACACCTTC	CSARDAGGMVNYGYTF
NA	TRBV5-6	TRBJ2-5	NA	TGTGCCAGCAGCTTGCGGAGGTTGGGTGGAGAGACCCAGTACTTC	CASSLRRLGGETQYF
NA	TRBV28	TRBJ1-2	few	TGTGCCAGCAGAAGTAATGGCTACACCTTC	CASRSNGYTF
NA	TRBV18	TRBJ2-5	NA	TGTGCCAGCTCACCAGGGCGCCAAGAGACCCAGTACTTC	CASSPGRQETQYF